The present T cell receptor beta chain was sequenced within a study of blood T cell repertoires in COVID-19. Overall study context: Samples came from the United States, Italy and Spain, spanning acute and convalescent COVID-19. PBMCs, B-cell-depleted T cells, or T cells were the source of the cDNA or gDNA that made up the material.

Per the study methods: Estimation of nucleated cell counts was performed using reference gene primer amplification. The assay was immunoSEQ multiplex PCR, and TCRdb's table has in-frame clones only and misses some. The V and J calls and the clone size are those of that table, but D and trimming were determined from the DNA. The sample includes about 410,000 clones, about nine tenths of them seen just once. Losses at the gene ends were 3 bases for V and 5 bases for J; bases not matched to a gene: 9. This CDR3 has 15 residues. The V gene's germline CDR1 is DFQATT and CDR2 SNEGSKA (reference sequence). The chain recombines TRBV20-1 with TRBJ1-2; TRBD1 matches at 10 bases. Sequenced sample: peripheral blood. The TCR sequence derives from a woman younger than 45 with active or convalescent COVID-19. CDR3 loop: CSASRGTGARYGYTF. CDR3 coding DNA: TGCAGTGCTAGTCGCGGGACAGGGGCAAGGTATGGCTACACCTTC.